Listed below are T cell receptor beta chains from one sample, sequenced in a study of identical twins. TCRdb fed the 5' RACE reads into MiXCR, producing one record per CDR3 protein. This sample has hundreds of thousands of distinct CDR3 sequences; roughly 7.2% occur once, and the top ten carry 1.6%. These data were also reused for a study on yellow fever vaccine responses in identical twins.

Sample: PBMCs. Receptors originate from a woman younger than 35 in good health. Each CDR3 is given with its conserved first and last residue. The order of the fields is clone size, J gene, D gene, V gene, CDR3 protein, CDR3 DNA. A D gene is named only where the DNA matches it firmly. Size values are once, few and many counts, or a class for expanded clones, and some rows have none.

size: -; J: TRBJ2-2; D: TRBD2; V: TRBV7-9; CDR3: CASSPLLAGDVDGELFF; DNA: TGTGCCAGCAGCCCCCTCCTAGCGGGAGACGTGGACGGGGAGCTGTTTTTT
size: many; J: TRBJ2-5; D: TRBD2; V: TRBV12-3/TRBV12-4; CDR3: CASSPRIRGSARETQYF; DNA: TGTGCCAGCAGTCCTCGGATTCGCGGGAGTGCCCGAGAGACCCAGTACTTC
size: -; J: TRBJ1-3; D: -; V: TRBV12-3/TRBV12-4; CDR3: CASSPAIGAGNTIYF; DNA: TGTGCCAGCAGTCCCGCCATAGGGGCTGGAAACACCATATATTTT
size: few; J: TRBJ1-6; D: -; V: TRBV7-8; CDR3: CASSLEGSTGYSSPLHF; DNA: TGTGCCAGCAGCTTAGAAGGCTCTACAGGGTACAGTTCACCCCTCCACTTT
size: -; J: TRBJ2-1; D: -; V: TRBV11-2; CDR3: CASSYDRASSYNEQFF; DNA: TGTGCCAGCAGCTACGACCGCGCCAGCTCCTACAATGAGCAGTTCTTC
size: few; J: TRBJ1-2; D: -; V: TRBV15; CDR3: CATSRDGALYGYTF; DNA: TGTGCCACCAGCAGAGATGGGGCGCTCTATGGCTACACCTTC
size: many; J: TRBJ1-1; D: -; V: TRBV6-5; CDR3: CASSYSRGTRNTEAFF; DNA: TGTGCCAGCAGTTACTCGAGAGGGACAAGAAACACTGAAGCTTTCTTT
size: -; J: TRBJ1-4; D: -; V: TRBV4-1; CDR3: CASSQDKGSGEKLFF; DNA: TGCGCCAGCAGCCAAGATAAGGGTTCAGGCGAAAAACTGTTTTTT
size: few; J: TRBJ2-5; D: TRBD2; V: TRBV5-1; CDR3: CASSQITGLQETQYF; DNA: TGCGCCAGCAGCCAGATCACGGGACTACAAGAGACCCAGTACTTC
size: few; J: TRBJ1-2; D: -; V: TRBV5-1; CDR3: CASSLTSGYGYTF; DNA: TGCGCCAGCAGCTTGACATCGGGCTATGGCTACACCTTC
size: few; J: TRBJ2-1; D: -; V: TRBV6-5; CDR3: CASSYSSGDYNEQFF; DNA: TGTGCCAGCAGTTACTCGTCGGGGGACTACAATGAGCAGTTCTTC
size: -; J: TRBJ2-5; D: -; V: TRBV20-1; CDR3: CSAREGPGETQYF; DNA: TGCAGTGCTAGGGAGGGCCCGGGAGAGACCCAGTACTTC
size: -; J: TRBJ2-6; D: -; V: TRBV28; CDR3: CASSSPDLAGANVLTF; DNA: TGTGCCAGCAGTTCCCCCGACTTAGCTGGGGCCAACGTCCTGACTTTC
size: -; J: TRBJ2-5; D: -; V: TRBV3-1; CDR3: CASSQSTFKETQYF; DNA: TGTGCCAGCAGCCAATCGACTTTCAAAGAGACCCAGTACTTC
size: -; J: TRBJ2-1; D: -; V: TRBV20-1; CDR3: CSAQPGISYNEQFF; DNA: TGCAGTGCTCAACCAGGGATCTCCTACAATGAGCAGTTCTTC